The TCR beta chain under discussion was sequenced for a study of OX40 agonist ivuxolimab in advanced cancers. Study details: Patients undergoing dose escalation presented with hepatocellular carcinoma, melanoma, renal cell or head and neck cancer. Study findings and constraints: There were also nonresponders showing low normalized T-cell clonal expansion.

The CDR3 runs 17 residues. V shed 1 base and J shed 5 bases, with 20 bases lying between them. The germline gives CDR1 SGHAT, CDR2 FQNNGV. Repertoires were generated with immunoSEQ multiplex PCR, while TCRdb's copy carries only in-frame clones and drops some. The sample contains around 41,000 clones, around 88% of which appear only once. Only one count was recorded for this clone. The antigen is unknown. Collection of blood occurred at baseline, at cycle 4 day 1, and at cycle 7 day 1. This TCR was sampled from an adult with an advanced solid tumor such as melanoma, head and neck, liver or kidney cancer. V gene TRBV11-2 combines with J gene TRBJ2-5, with TRBD1 as a possible D gene (5 bases). The source material was CD4+ or CD8+ T cells sorted from blood, sampled in a trial of the OX40 agonist ivuxolimab. CDR3 DNA sequence: TGTGCCAGCAGCTTAGTAGGTCGACAGCAGTCCCGGGAGACCCAGTACTTC. Protein sequence: CASSLVGRQQSRETQYF.